Listed here is a single T cell receptor (beta chain). The antigen is undetermined. Scientists ran DNA taken from cultured CD4+ T cells through the Oncomine TCR Beta short-read assay for sequencing. CD4+ T cells were cultured, and genomic DNA was extracted from them. TCRdb re-called the PCR reads with MiXCR, one entry per CDR3 protein. The sample records 8,500 to 13,000 distinct CDR3 sequences, about 27% being singletons. The sample comes from a study of vaccination and CD4 T cells after COVID-19. Treatment defined: approximately nine-day PBMC culture with coronavirus spike peptide pools or control peptides (ViraFEST assay). Ahead of the COVID-19 pandemic (2011-2018), the CD4+ T cells of the unexposed donor were collected. Per the germline V gene, CDR1 is KGHSY and CDR2 is FQNENV. CDR3 size: 17 residues. Deletions cut 3 bases from V and 5 bases from J, with 20 bases between.

The genes are TRBV16 and TRBJ1-5; D gene uncertain. The sample taken for sequencing was CD4+ T cells from blood, cultured in vitro. The sequence came from a human donor in good health. The CDR3 bases are TGTGCCAGCAGCCAGGACCCCCTAGGGAGATCCTATCAGCCCCAGCATTTT. Translating it yields CASSQDPLGRSYQPQHF.